The entry that follows covers one T cell receptor (beta chain) sequence. The PCR ran on 60 Vbeta and 13 Jbeta primers. The repertoire was sequenced with immunoSEQ multiplex PCR; TCRdb's copy has only in-frame clones and lacks some. Among about 140,000 clones listed, roughly 79% were seen once. The entry originates in a study of cytomegalovirus exposure and HLA in healthy donors. The sequence was obtained from a man aged 25 to 45 in good health and CMV-seropositive. The specimen was PBMCs.

This chain's CDR3 is CASSLNTFYTEAFF. The CDR3 nucleotides read TGTGCCAGCAGCTTGAACACCTTCTACACTGAAGCTTTCTTT. The gene calls are TRBV7-8 and TRBJ1-1; D remains unclear. V lost 3 bases to trimming and J lost 3 bases, with 11 bases between them. CDR1 is SGHVS and CDR2 is FQNEAQ in the germline V gene. This CDR3 comprises 14 residues.